Included here is one TCR beta chain sequence, with context. Antigen: not known. Germline V gene data show CDR1 as KGHSH and CDR2 as LQKENI. J lost 1 base, V lost 0 bases, and 6 bases had no gene match. The CDR3 contains 17 residues. This sample is drawn from a study of T cell responses to AZD1222 COVID-19 vaccine. Whole-study context: Recipients boosted at about 4 weeks or about 12 weeks are pooled.

Libraries were prepared by immunoSEQ multiplex PCR; TCRdb keeps only in-frame clonotypes and omits some of them. In the table there are about 110,000 clones, about 86% of which are singletons. Findings and caveats of the study: Repertoire sampling occurred only after the peak T cell response.

This specimen was peripheral blood, taken on day 0 of AZD1222 vaccination. This receptor was identified in an adult in good health. V usage is TRBV18 and J usage is TRBJ1-1; 9 bases line up with TRBD1. The CDR3 DNA is TGTGCCAGCTCACCACCGGGACAGGGACTTGGGAACACTGAAGCTTTCTTT. Protein sequence: CASSPPGQGLGNTEAFF. Using reference TRBV18 and TRBJ1-1 for the parts outside the CDR3, the full variable domain is NAGVMQNPRHLVRRRGQEARLRCSPMKGHSHVYWYRQLPEEGLKFMVYLQKENIIDESGMPKERFSAEFPKEGPSILRIQQVVRGDSAAYFCASSPPGQGLGNTEAFFGQGTRLTVV.